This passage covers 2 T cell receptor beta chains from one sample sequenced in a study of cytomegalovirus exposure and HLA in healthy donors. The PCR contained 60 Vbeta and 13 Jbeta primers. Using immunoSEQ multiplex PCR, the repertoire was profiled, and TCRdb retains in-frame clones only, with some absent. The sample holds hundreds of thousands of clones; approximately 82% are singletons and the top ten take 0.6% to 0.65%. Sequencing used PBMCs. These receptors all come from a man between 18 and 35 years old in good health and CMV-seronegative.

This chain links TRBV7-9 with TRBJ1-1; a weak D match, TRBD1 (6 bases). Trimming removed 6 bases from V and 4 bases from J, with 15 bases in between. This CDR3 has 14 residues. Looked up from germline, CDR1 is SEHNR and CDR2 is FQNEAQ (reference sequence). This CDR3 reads CASSSEGTSTEAFF. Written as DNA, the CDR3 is TGTGCCAGCAGTTCAGAGGGGACATCCACTGAAGCTTTCTTT.

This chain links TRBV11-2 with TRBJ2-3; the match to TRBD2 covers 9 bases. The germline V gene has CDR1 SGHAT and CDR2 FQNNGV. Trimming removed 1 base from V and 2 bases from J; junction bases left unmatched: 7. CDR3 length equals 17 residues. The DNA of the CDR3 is TGTGCCAGCAGCTTAGTGGGCGGGAGGGGTACCACAGATACGCAGTATTTT. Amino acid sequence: CASSLVGGRGTTDTQYF.